A selection of T cell receptor beta chains follows, all from one sample in a study of T cells in Graves' hyperthyroidism and ophthalmopathy. MiXCR was run by TCRdb on the multiplex PCR reads, yielding one entry per CDR3 protein. The repertoire holds about 640,000 distinct CDR3 sequences, with less than 25% as singletons. Sequencing was carried out using blood. These receptors originate from a man aged 25 to 40 with Graves' ophthalmopathy. CDR3s include the opening cysteine and the closing phenylalanine or tryptophan. A D gene is named only where the DNA matches it firmly. The size field is filled for only some rows; it gives once, few, many or a size class.

CDR3aa | CDR3nt | j_gene | abundance | d_gene | v_gene
CASSISGRDNEQFF | TGTGCCAGTAGTATCAGCGGGAGGGACAATGAGCAGTTCTTC | TRBJ2-1 | NA | TRBD2 | TRBV19
CASSPPIAGGPSYNEQFF | TGTGCCAGCTCACCACCGATAGCGGGAGGACCCTCCTACAATGAGCAGTTCTTC | TRBJ2-1 | NA | TRBD2 | TRBV18
CASSLPGELNTEAFF | TGTGCCAGCAGCTTGCCGGGGGAGCTGAACACTGAAGCTTTCTTT | TRBJ1-1 | few | NA | TRBV5-8
CASRASTGNTEAFF | TGTGCCAGCAGGGCCTCTACAGGGAACACTGAAGCTTTCTTT | TRBJ1-1 | NA | NA | TRBV28
CASSDFSGQYF | TGTGCCAGCAGTGATTTTTCTGGCCAGTACTTC | TRBJ2-5 | NA | NA | TRBV2
CSARDRGTANTEAFF | TGCAGTGCTAGAGACCGCGGGACGGCGAACACTGAAGCTTTCTTT | TRBJ1-1 | many | NA | TRBV20-1
CTQRRVGGSYNEQFF | TGCACCCAAAGGAGGGTTGGAGGTTCCTACAATGAGCAGTTCTTC | TRBJ2-1 | many | NA | TRBV20-1
CASSEEGDRLSYEQYF | TGTGCCAGCAGTGAAGAGGGGGACAGGCTGTCCTACGAGCAGTACTTC | TRBJ2-7 | NA | TRBD1 | TRBV6-1
CASRHQTSGPYEQYF | TGTGCCAGCAGACACCAGACTAGCGGTCCCTACGAGCAGTACTTC | TRBJ2-7 | many | TRBD2 | TRBV6-1
CASSPTGGFYEQYF | TGTGCCAGCAGCCCCACAGGGGGCTTCTACGAGCAGTACTTC | TRBJ2-7 | many | TRBD1 | TRBV28
CASSGMDRGGNTEAFF | TGTGCCAGCAGTGGGATGGACAGGGGGGGAAACACTGAAGCTTTCTTT | TRBJ1-1 | NA | TRBD1 | TRBV6-2/TRBV6-3
CASGKSYNEQFF | TGTGCCAGCGGAAAATCCTACAATGAGCAGTTCTTC | TRBJ2-1 | few | NA | TRBV30
CASSLRGQGVYEQYF | TGCGCCAGCAGCCTCCGGGGACAGGGGGTCTACGAGCAGTACTTC | TRBJ2-7 | many | TRBD1 | TRBV4-1
CASGTGGITEAFF | TGTGCCAGCGGAACAGGGGGGATCACTGAAGCTTTCTTT | TRBJ1-1 | NA | TRBD1 | TRBV6-1
CASVLYPATGELFF | TGTGCCAGCGTATTGTATCCTGCGACCGGGGAGCTGTTTTTT | TRBJ2-2 | few | NA | TRBV2
CASRGLDRMTRVPYNEQFF | TGTGCCAGCAGGGGGTTGGACAGAATGACGAGGGTACCCTACAATGAGCAGTTCTTC | TRBJ2-1 | NA | NA | TRBV11-2
CASSLRLIGTGFSDTQYF | TGTGCCAGCAGTTTAAGATTAATCGGGACAGGGTTTAGTGATACGCAGTATTTT | TRBJ2-3 | NA | TRBD1 | TRBV12-3/TRBV12-4
CASSSWTSVSYEQYF | TGTGCCAGCAGCTCGTGGACTAGCGTCTCCTACGAGCAGTACTTC | TRBJ2-7 | many | TRBD2 | TRBV7-8
CAQEGLAGVMEQFF | TGTGCCCAGGAAGGACTAGCGGGAGTAATGGAGCAGTTCTTC | TRBJ2-1 | many | TRBD2 | TRBV10-3
CASSQDLINYEQYF | TGCGCCAGCAGCCAAGATCTTATCAACTACGAGCAGTACTTC | TRBJ2-7 | NA | NA | TRBV4-1
CASKPQLGSTEQYF | TGTGCCAGCAAACCTCAACTCGGGAGCACCGAGCAGTACTTC | TRBJ2-7 | NA | NA | TRBV27
CASSDGQGRNIQYF | TGCGCCAGCAGCGACGGACAGGGACGGAACATTCAGTACTTC | TRBJ2-4 | few | TRBD1 | TRBV5-1
CASTKQGAGANVLTF | TGTGCCAGCACGAAGCAGGGAGCTGGGGCCAACGTCCTGACTTTC | TRBJ2-6 | few | NA | TRBV12-3/TRBV12-4
CAWSTSGMTYNEQFF | TGTGCCTGGTCGACTAGCGGGATGACCTACAATGAGCAGTTCTTC | TRBJ2-1 | few | TRBD2 | TRBV30
CASSPISSWAYNEQFF | TGTGCCAGCAGCCCAATTTCCTCGTGGGCTTACAATGAGCAGTTCTTC | TRBJ2-1 | NA | NA | TRBV11-1
CASQRRSFGDTQYF | TGTGCCAGCCAAAGGAGGTCCTTCGGAGATACGCAGTATTTT | TRBJ2-3 | many | NA | TRBV2